This TCR beta chain emerged from a study of control samples from healthy donors and cancer patients. TCRdb's copy holds only in-frame clones and misses some; the assay was immunoSEQ multiplex PCR. The table has around 130,000 clones, roughly nine tenths seen once. This TCR was sampled from a man aged 45-65 years with head and neck cancer. The sequenced sample was PBMCs.

CDR3 sequence reads: CASSDGGATDTQYF. The CDR3 nucleotides read TGCGCCAGCAGTGATGGGGGCGCCACAGATACGCAGTATTTT. The V gene is TRBV10-1, the J gene TRBJ2-3, with a possible D match to TRBD1 (6 bases). V lost 3 bases, J lost 2 bases, and 9 bases lay in between. In germline, CDR1 is WNHNN, CDR2 SYGVQD (reference sequence). The CDR3 runs to 14 residues.